Below, 29 T cell receptor beta chains from the same sample are listed, as sequenced in a study of shared clonotypes between healthy human individuals. Here immunoSEQ multiplex PCR was the method, and the copy in TCRdb shows in-frame clones only, minus some. The repertoire includes 2 million to 2.5 million clones, roughly 95% of them detected once, and around 0.13% sits in the top ten. The sample consisted of naive CD4+ T cells sorted from blood. Subset: CD45RA+ positively selected. These receptors all come from a man aged 18 to 30 in good health.

V and J are TRBV28 and TRBJ1-2; D is uncertain. V was pared by 10 bases and J by 0 bases, with 18 bases between. This CDR3 has 15 residues. Germline CDR1 MDHEN, CDR2 SYDVKM. Here the CDR3 DNA reads TGTGCCATCAAACCTCGGGTGCGAGCTAACTATGGCTACACCTTC. It codes for CAIKPRVRANYGYTF.

The J gene is TRBJ1-6, the V gene TRBV5-5; TRBD1 might be the D (6 bases). V was clipped by 3 bases and J by 5 bases, with 12 bases between them. In germline, CDR1 is SGHKS, CDR2 YYEKEE (reference sequence). CDR3 size: 15 residues. In nucleotides, the CDR3 is TGTGCCAGCAGCTCTGAGGGGGGTAATAATTCACCCCTCCACTTT. Translating it yields CASSSEGGNNSPLHF.

The chain joins TRBV7-9 to TRBJ2-7; D is ambiguous. CDR3 length: 14 residues. From germline, CDR1 is SEHNR and CDR2 FQNEAQ (reference sequence). V was clipped by 5 bases and J by 0 bases, with 11 bases between them. CDR3 sequence: CASSPLASSYEQYF. CDR3 DNA: TGTGCCAGCAGCCCTTTGGCAAGCTCCTACGAGCAGTACTTC. Using reference TRBV7-9 and TRBJ2-7 for the parts outside the CDR3, the full variable domain is DTGVSQNPRHKITKRGQNVTFRCDPISEHNRLYWYRQTLGQGPEFLTYFQNEAQLEKSRLLSDRFSAERPKGSFSTLEIQRTEQGDSAMYLCASSPLASSYEQYFGPGTRLTVT.

The chain uses TRBV23-1 and TRBJ1-1, with 7 nucleotides matching TRBD1. TRBV23-1 belongs to the ORF category, with a function that is uncertain. V trimming: 7 bases; J trimming: 2 bases; junction bases outside the gene matches: 10. The CDR3 consists of 15 residues. CDR3 nucleotide sequence: TGCGCCAGCATGACTTCCGGGACAGCCAACACTGAAGCTTTCTTT. It encodes CASMTSGTANTEAFF.

The J gene is TRBJ2-3, the V gene TRBV29-1; tentatively, D is TRBD1 (6 bases). The CDR3 has 15 amino acids. The germline V and J ends were trimmed by 5 bases and 1 base, with 16 bases remaining between them. CDR1 and CDR2 (germline): SQVTM, ANQGSEA. The CDR3 coding sequence is TGCAGCGTTCAGCCAACAGGGACGGGCACAGATACGCAGTATTTT. It specifies CSVQPTGTGTDTQYF.

The chain joins TRBV7-2 to TRBJ2-3; TRBD2 might be the D (6 bases). CDR3 size: 13 residues. Germline CDR1 SGHTA, CDR2 FQGNSA. V was pared by 5 bases and J by 3 bases, with 9 bases between. The CDR3 DNA reads as TGTGCCAGCAGCGAGACTAGGACAGATACGCAGTATTTT. As protein: CASSETRTDTQYF.

The chain recombines TRBV10-3 with TRBJ2-4; perhaps TRBD1 as D (5 bases). CDR1 is ENHRY, CDR2 SYGVKD, per germline. This CDR3 comprises 14 residues. Trimming stripped 2 bases from V and 8 bases from J, with 13 bases between. In DNA, the CDR3 is TGTGCCATCAGTGAGGGCCCAGGGTTCGACATTCAGTACTTC. Translating gives CAISEGPGFDIQYF.

The genes are TRBV5-4 and TRBJ2-2; 11 nucleotides agree with TRBD2. The V segment lost 2 bases and the J segment 4 bases; nucleotides outside the gene matches: 1. CDR3 length equals 15 residues. The germline V gene has CDR1 SGHNT and CDR2 YYREEE (reference sequence). CDR3 sequence: CASSFTSGGTGELFF. CDR3 DNA: TGTGCCAGCAGCTTCACTAGCGGGGGCACCGGGGAGCTGTTTTTT.

The J gene is TRBJ1-6, the V gene TRBV9, with no clear D. The ends were cut back, 4 bases at V and 7 bases at J, with 9 bases in the middle. CDR3 length: 13 amino acids. The germline gives CDR1 SGDLS, CDR2 YYNGEE. DNA of the CDR3: TGTGCCAGCAGCCAGGAGTCAAATTCACCCCTCCACTTT. Protein: CASSQESNSPLHF.

This chain links TRBV7-2 with TRBJ2-7; 15 bases agree with TRBD2. Germline V gene lookup returns CDR1 SGHTA and CDR2 FQGNSA. V dropped 4 bases and J dropped 3; count of bases not matched to a gene: 4. This CDR3 spans 16 amino acids. The CDR3 DNA is TGTGCCAGCAGCTCGGGACTAGCGGGAGGAGACTACGAGCAGTACTTC. It is translated as CASSSGLAGGDYEQYF.

The chain combines TRBV15 with TRBJ2-1, with TRBD2 matching over 7 bases. The CDR3 runs to 18 residues. The ends lost 3 bases at V and 0 bases at J; junction bases unmatched: 11. Germline lookup yields CDR1 LNHNV and CDR2 YYDKDF (reference sequence). CDR3 amino acids: CATSRRLGTTSSYNEQFF. The CDR3 DNA reads TGTGCCACCAGCAGGCGACTCGGGACTACGAGCTCCTACAATGAGCAGTTCTTC.

This rearrangement joins TRBV10-3 to TRBJ2-2; 8 bases are shared with TRBD1. After removal of 0 bases from V and 3 bases from J, the junction contained 6 bases not matched to a gene. The CDR3 sequence is 17 residues long. CDR1 is ENHRY, CDR2 SYGVKD, per germline. The CDR3 nucleotides are TGTGCCATCAGTGAGTCCCCGGGACAGGCCCACACCGGGGAGCTGTTTTTT. Protein sequence: CAISESPGQAHTGELFF.

V is TRBV5-1 and J is TRBJ1-3, with D perhaps TRBD1 (6 bases). Per the germline V gene, CDR1 is SGHRS and CDR2 is YFSETQ. Trimming took off 0 bases at V and 2 bases at J, with 9 bases between the two ends. The CDR3 length is 15 residues. This CDR3 reads CASSLAGAPGNTIYF. In DNA form, the CDR3 reads TGCGCCAGCAGCTTGGCAGGGGCTCCTGGAAACACCATATATTTT.

The rearrangement uses TRBV5-1 and TRBJ2-3; tentative D call: TRBD1 (6 bases). The germline V gene encodes CDR1 SGHRS and CDR2 YFSETQ. The V gene lost 3 bases and the J gene lost 6 bases, with 11 bases spanning the gap. There are 13 residues in the CDR3. The CDR3 here is CASSWTTGDTQYF. The CDR3 coding sequence is TGCGCCAGCAGCTGGACAACAGGGGATACGCAGTATTTT.

This clone was seen a single time. The chain couples TRBV30 to TRBJ1-2; 8 bases line up with TRBD1. The germline V gene has CDR1 GTSNPN and CDR2 SVGIG (reference sequence). The CDR3 has 13 amino acids. Trimming cost V 4 bases and J 6 bases; bases outside gene matches: 7. The CDR3 sequence: CAWTGETGDGYTF. The CDR3 DNA follows: TGTGCCTGGACAGGGGAGACAGGGGATGGCTACACCTTC.

With respect to this clone: The sample holds other DNA sequences that translate to the same CDR3. J is TRBJ2-2 and V is TRBV10-3, with D possibly being TRBD2 (6 bases). Germline V gives CDR1 ENHRY, CDR2 SYGVKD. V was shortened by 4 bases and J by 6 bases, with 6 bases between the two germline ends. This CDR3 comprises 12 residues. CDR3 sequence (DNA): TGTGCCATCAGTGCGGGAGCCGGGGAGCTGTTTTTT. Amino acids: CAISAGAGELFF.

This chain joins TRBV30 and TRBJ2-5, with D perhaps given as TRBD1 or TRBD2 (6 bases each). CDR1 and CDR2 (germline): GTSNPN, SVGIG (reference sequence). This CDR3 contains 12 residues. V was shortened by 6 bases and J by 5 bases, with 13 bases between the two germline ends. CDR3 sequence: CACTKGGETQYF. CDR3 DNA sequence: TGTGCCTGCACGAAAGGGGGGGAGACCCAGTACTTC.

The rearrangement uses TRBV6-1 and TRBJ2-1; 9 bases fit TRBD2. The length of the CDR3 is 15 residues. V lost 10 bases to trimming and J lost 8 bases; unmatched junction nucleotides: 15. Germline CDR1 is MNHNS and CDR2 is SASEGT. CDR3 bases: TGTGCCACCACAGGAGCGCTAGCGGGAAGAGATGAGCAGTTCTTC. The encoded protein is CATTGALAGRDEQFF.

The sample holds one count of this clone. The chain has TRBV7-9 and TRBJ2-3; no clear D gene. CDR1 is SEHNR, CDR2 FQNEAQ, per germline (reference sequence). CDR3 size: 15 residues. The V and J ends lost 4 bases and 0 bases respectively, with 11 bases between them. The CDR3 reads CASSSAFQSTDTQYF. DNA of the CDR3: TGTGCCAGCAGCTCCGCGTTTCAGAGCACAGATACGCAGTATTTT. Drawing the rest from reference TRBV7-9 and TRBJ2-3, the complete variable domain is DTGVSQNPRHKITKRGQNVTFRCDPISEHNRLYWYRQTLGQGPEFLTYFQNEAQLEKSRLLSDRFSAERPKGSFSTLEIQRTEQGDSAMYLCASSSAFQSTDTQYFGPGTRLTVL.

The chain combines TRBV5-1 with TRBJ2-4, with 16 bases that match TRBD2. V lost 4 bases to trimming and J lost 6 bases; unmatched junction nucleotides: 7. This CDR3 region has 17 residues. Germline V gene sequence: CDR1 SGHRS, CDR2 YFSETQ. CDR3 protein: CASSPGLAGGQGNIQYF. Here the CDR3 DNA reads TGCGCCAGCAGCCCGGGACTAGCGGGAGGGCAGGGAAACATTCAGTACTTC.

This CDR3 is CASYRRSVDTQYF. CDR3 coding DNA: TGTGCCAGCTACCGTCGGTCGGTAGATACGCAGTATTTT. The chain joins TRBV30 to TRBJ2-3; D not certain. Germline V CDR1 and CDR2: GTSNPN, SVGIG (reference sequence). This CDR3 contains 13 residues. The V end lost 8 bases, the J end lost 5 bases, and 17 bases lay between the germline ends.

The chain combines TRBV7-9 with TRBJ2-1, with 8 bases identical to TRBD2. The CDR3 extends over 14 amino acids. Trimming removed 5 bases from V and 10 bases from J; junction bases left unmatched: 10. From germline, CDR1 is SEHNR and CDR2 FQNEAQ (reference sequence). CDR3 in DNA: TGTGCCAGCAGCCCCCAGGTAGCGGGACGGGAGCAGTTCTTC. This gives the protein CASSPQVAGREQFF.

The CDR3 nucleotides are TGTGCCAGCAGTTACTGGGGGGTCACCGGGGAGCTGTTTTTT. It translates to CASSYWGVTGELFF. The rearrangement uses TRBV6-5 and TRBJ2-2, with D tentatively TRBD2 (6 bases). Trimming pared 1 base from V and 4 bases from J, leaving 7 bases between. Germline V gene sequence: CDR1 MNHEY, CDR2 SVGAGI. This CDR3 has 14 amino acids.

V is TRBV6-5 and J is TRBJ2-2; D is unclear. CDR3 length: 12 residues. The ends were cut back, 5 bases at V and 5 bases at J, with 6 bases in the middle. The germline V gene has CDR1 MNHEY and CDR2 SVGAGI. This chain's CDR3 is CASSERTGELFF. DNA of the CDR3: TGTGCCAGCAGTGAGAGGACCGGGGAGCTGTTTTTT.

The J gene is TRBJ1-5, the V gene TRBV7-2; D gene unclear. V was trimmed by 2 bases and J by 5 bases, leaving 7 bases between them. The CDR3 extends over 13 amino acids. CDR1 is SGHTA and CDR2 is FQGNSA in the germline V gene. The CDR3 protein is CASSLSIDQPQHF. The DNA for the CDR3 is TGTGCCAGCAGCTTATCCATTGATCAGCCCCAGCATTTT.

The genes are TRBV25-1 and TRBJ1-3; a possible D gene is TRBD1 (6 bases). V lost 8 bases and J lost 1, with 18 bases in between. Germline values: CDR1 MGHDK, CDR2 SYGVNS. The CDR3 is made up of 16 amino acids. The CDR3 spells CASPARRGGSGNTIYF. The DNA for the CDR3 is TGTGCCAGCCCGGCTCGACGAGGGGGTTCTGGAAACACCATATATTTT.

The V and J genes are TRBV10-3 and TRBJ2-7; either TRBD1 or TRBD2 may fit D (6 bases each). The CDR3 covers 16 residues. Trimming left V 0 bases short and J 2 bases short, with 14 bases between. Germline lookup yields CDR1 ENHRY and CDR2 SYGVKD. The CDR3 loop is CAISESRGTTPYEQYF. In nucleotides, the CDR3 is TGTGCCATCAGTGAGTCACGGGGGACAACCCCCTACGAGCAGTACTTC.

In DNA form, the CDR3 reads TGTGCCAGCACCACGACCCTCCCGGCCCACTTT. Translated, it gives CASTTTLPAHF. The chain couples TRBV2 to TRBJ1-6; no clear D. V lost 7 bases to trimming and J lost 18 bases, with 16 bases between them. The CDR3 consists of 11 residues. Germline V gene sequence: CDR1 SNHLY, CDR2 FYNNEI.

The chain couples TRBV27 to TRBJ2-3, with a weak D call TRBD2 (7 bases). V was trimmed by 4 bases and J by 1 base, leaving 18 bases between them. This CDR3 spans 17 amino acids. Germline values: CDR1 MNHEY, CDR2 SMNVEV (reference sequence). The DNA for the CDR3 is TGTGCCAGCAGTTACAGACCCGAGGGGGGGCGCACAGATACGCAGTATTTT. As protein: CASSYRPEGGRTDTQYF.